This T cell receptor (beta chain) was recorded in a study of blood T cells in healthy people across ages. V gave up 6 bases and J gave up 1 base; unmatched junction bases: 6. Germline V gene lookup returns CDR1 LGHNA and CDR2 YNFKEQ. This CDR3 comprises 15 residues. Through a sample-barcoded 5' primer and a J-beta primer mix, a second PCR was run for roughly 6 to 12 cycles. Tags on each cDNA molecule came from a template-switch adaptor with 12 random nucleotides. TCRdb reanalysed the 5' RACE reads using MiXCR and keeps one entry per CDR3 protein. The sample has 1.5 million to 2 million distinct CDR3 sequences, roughly 27% seen once. Points on this clonotype: Its antigen is not known.

Study-wide points: PBMCs left unsorted prevented a conclusive naive versus antigen-experienced comparison.

The rearrangement uses TRBV4-2 and TRBJ2-5; TRBD2 agrees at 9 bases. Sequencing was done on a sample of blood. The sequence derives from a woman under 40 in good health. The CDR3, as DNA: TGTGCCAGCAGACCTAGCGGGGAGGGCCAAGAGACCCAGTACTTC. Translating it yields CASRPSGEGQETQYF.